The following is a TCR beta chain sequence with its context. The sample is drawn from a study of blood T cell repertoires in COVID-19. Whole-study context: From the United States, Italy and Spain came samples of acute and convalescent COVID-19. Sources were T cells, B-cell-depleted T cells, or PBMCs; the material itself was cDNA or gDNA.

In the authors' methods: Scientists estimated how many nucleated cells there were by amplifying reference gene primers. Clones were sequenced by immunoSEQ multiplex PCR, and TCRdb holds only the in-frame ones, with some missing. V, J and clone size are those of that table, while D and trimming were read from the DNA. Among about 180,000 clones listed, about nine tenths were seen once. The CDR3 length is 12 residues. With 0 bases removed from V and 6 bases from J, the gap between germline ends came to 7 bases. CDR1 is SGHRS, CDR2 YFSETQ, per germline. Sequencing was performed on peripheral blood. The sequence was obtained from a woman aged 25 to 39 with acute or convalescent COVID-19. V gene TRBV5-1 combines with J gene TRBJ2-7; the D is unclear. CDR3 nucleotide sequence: TGCGCCAGCAGCTTGGGAGATAGCGAGCAGTACTTC. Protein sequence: CASSLGDSEQYF.